This T cell receptor (beta chain) was identified in a study of beta chain features in type 1 diabetes. Study-wide results and caveats: The similarity of naive, central memory and Treg TCRB repertoires appeared greater among patients than among healthy donors. Among all four CD4+ subsets, Type 1 diabetes patients had TCRB CDR3s that were moderately but significantly shorter. Lower insertion and higher deletion counts appeared at VDJ junctions in type 1 diabetes patients.

Reverse transcription of all isolated RNA meant that expressed TCRB transcripts were sequenced. TCRdb's copy holds only in-frame clones and misses some; the assay was immunoSEQ multiplex PCR. The sample consists of 200,000 to 300,000 clones, 12% to 15% of them appearing once. Purity above 98% was achieved in all sorted populations. The germline V gene encodes CDR1 MDHEN and CDR2 SYDVKM. The CDR3 extends over 17 amino acids. V lost 2 bases to trimming and J lost 6 bases; unmatched junction nucleotides: 11. Only a few counts were recorded for this clone. Its antigen is not known. The chain carries TRBV28 and TRBJ2-3; 10 positions match TRBD1. The clonotype comes from a woman between 40 and 50 years old in good health. Sequencing used naive CD4+ T cells from blood. The CDR3 DNA sequence: TGTGCCAGCAGTTTACGCCCGACCGACAGGGGGCCGGATACGCAGTATTTT. Encoded protein: CASSLRPTDRGPDTQYF.